The 18 T cell receptor beta chains below all came from one sample that was sequenced in a study of T cell repertoires in cytomegalovirus infection. TCRdb re-called the reads with MiXCR, one entry per CDR3 protein. This sample has more than 400,000 distinct CDR3 sequences; around a quarter occur once, and the top ten carry around 13%. Sequencing input: PBMCs. The source is a human donor in good health (CMV status not recorded). Some clones in this sample may be carry-over from other donors' samples.

The rearrangement uses TRBV30 and TRBJ1-3; tentative D call: TRBD1 (6 bases). Trimming took off 1 base at V and 2 bases at J, with 12 bases between the two ends. Germline-derived CDR1 and CDR2 are GTSNPN and SVGIG (reference sequence). CDR3 length: 15 residues. CDR3 sequence: CAWSEGQRTGNTIYF. The CDR3 DNA is TGTGCCTGGAGTGAAGGACAGAGAACTGGAAACACCATATATTTT.

This clonotype has a handful of counts. The gene calls are TRBV19 and TRBJ1-4; no reliable D call. The V and J ends lost 4 bases and 0 bases respectively, with 12 bases between them. The CDR3 totals 16 residues. Per the germline V gene, CDR1 is LNHDA and CDR2 is SQIVND (reference sequence). The CDR3 is CASSKMAVATNEKLFF. The DNA of the CDR3 is TGTGCCAGTAGTAAAATGGCTGTTGCAACTAATGAAAAACTGTTTTTT.

This clonotype turned up a few times. This chain links TRBV12-3 or TRBV12-4 with TRBJ2-7; D remains ambiguous. Trimming took off 1 base at V and 1 base at J, with 8 bases between the two ends. The CDR3 spans 14 residues. For the CDR3, the DNA is TGTGCCAGCAGTTTAGGGGAACAGTCCTACGAGCAGTACTTC. Its translation: CASSLGEQSYEQYF.

The chain has TRBV27 and TRBJ2-5; 10 bases match TRBD1. The J segment lost 1 base and the V segment lost 6 bases, leaving 14 bases of the junction unmatched. The length of the CDR3 is 18 residues. Germline assignment: CDR1 MNHEY and CDR2 SMNVEV (reference sequence). The DNA of the CDR3 is TGTGCCAGCAGCCCCGGGACAGGGGCCTTCCAAAGCCAAGAGACCCAGTACTTC. It translates to CASSPGTGAFQSQETQYF.

At least ten counts were recorded for this clonotype. The gene calls are TRBV7-2 and TRBJ2-1; the match to TRBD2 covers 8 bases. The CDR3 length is 15 residues. CDR1 and CDR2 from the germline V gene are SGHTA and FQGNSA. Trimming at V came to 5 bases and at J to 6 bases, leaving 9 bases not matched to a gene. CDR3 region: CASSPQAGVSNEQFF. DNA for the CDR3: TGTGCCAGCAGCCCCCAAGCGGGAGTTAGCAATGAGCAGTTCTTC.

Of note for this clonotype: A read error is possible here, since a much larger clone lies one base away. V and J are TRBV7-2 and TRBJ2-1, with D tentatively TRBD1 (6 bases). This CDR3 contains 14 residues. CDR1 is SGHTA, CDR2 FQGNSA, per germline. This chain's CDR3 is CASSFPGHSNEQLF. DNA for the CDR3: TGTGCCAGCAGCTTCCCGGGACACTCCAATGAGCAGTTATTC.

CDR3 region: CASSELGGEQFF. The CDR3 bases are TGCGCCAGCAGCGAACTGGGGGGGGAGCAGTTCTTC. The chain carries TRBV5-1 and TRBJ2-1, with TRBD2 matching 7 bases. The ends lost 4 bases at V and 10 bases at J; junction bases unmatched: 5. Looked up from germline, CDR1 is SGHRS and CDR2 is YFSETQ. There are 12 residues in the CDR3.

This chain connects TRBV6-2 or TRBV6-3 to TRBJ1-5; D may be TRBD1 (6 bases). Germline assignment: CDR1 MNHEY and CDR2 SVGEGT. The CDR3 contains 19 residues. With 6 bases removed from V and 1 base from J, the gap between germline ends came to 25 bases. The CDR3 nucleotides read TGTGCCAGCAGCTTCAAGACAGGTCCTGGGGGTGGAAGCAATCAGCCCCAGCATTTT. Encoded protein: CASSFKTGPGGGSNQPQHF.

This clonotype was seen many times. The chain carries TRBV7-2 and TRBJ2-7; 10 bases fit TRBD2. Trimming removed 4 bases from V and 1 base from J; junction bases left unmatched: 7. The length of the CDR3 is 16 residues. Germline V CDR1 and CDR2: SGHTA, FQGNSA. The CDR3 coding sequence is TGTGCCAGCAGCTCAACGCAACTAGCGGGGTCCTACGAGCAGTACTTC. It encodes CASSSTQLAGSYEQYF.

This chain joins TRBV19 and TRBJ2-2, with 7 nucleotides matching TRBD1. Trimming cost V 5 bases and J 4 bases; bases outside gene matches: 7. The CDR3 spans 15 residues. Germline V gene sequence: CDR1 LNHDA, CDR2 SQIVND (reference sequence). The chain's CDR3 is CASSLGTALTGELFF. CDR3 in DNA: TGTGCCAGTAGTTTGGGGACAGCACTCACCGGGGAGCTGTTTTTT.

The rearrangement links TRBV7-9 to TRBJ2-5; D call uncertain. CDR1 is SEHNR, CDR2 FQNEAQ, per germline (reference sequence). The CDR3 runs to 17 residues. Trimming took off 3 bases at V and 0 bases at J, with 17 bases between the two ends. CDR3 DNA: TGTGCCAGCAGCTTTCTTAGGCCACCTTGGTACCAAGAGACCCAGTACTTC. This translates into CASSFLRPPWYQETQYF.

The CDR3 nucleotides read TGCAGTGCACGGACAGTAAAAAACATTCAGTACTTC. Protein sequence: CSARTVKNIQYF. The J gene is TRBJ2-4, the V gene TRBV20-1; weak D call: TRBD1 (6 bases). This CDR3 is 12 amino acids long. CDR1 DFQATT and CDR2 SNEGSKA come from the germline V gene (reference sequence). The V end was cut by 6 bases, the J end by 4 bases, with 10 bases between.

As concerns this clonotype: With a much larger clone just one base away, this may be a read error. J is TRBJ2-6 and V is TRBV7-6; D gene unclear. Germline V CDR1 and CDR2: SGHVS, FNYEAQ. This CDR3 has 12 amino acids. With 3 bases removed from V and 3 bases from J, the gap between germline ends came to 0 bases. The DNA for the CDR3 is TGTGCCAGCAGCTTTGGGGCCAACGTCCTGACTTTC. This gives the protein CASSFGANVLTF.

This clonotype was found a few times. V gene TRBV12-3 or TRBV12-4 combines with J gene TRBJ1-5; no definite D call. Trimming removed 6 bases at V and 4 bases at J, with 13 bases between. CDR3 length equals 14 residues. The DNA for the CDR3 is TGTGCCAGCAGGTCGACTGGTTTAAATCAGCCCCAGCATTTT. It specifies CASRSTGLNQPQHF.

This rearrangement joins TRBV20-1 to TRBJ2-3; D remains unclear. The CDR3 extends over 15 amino acids. Germline-derived CDR1 and CDR2 are DFQATT and SNEGSKA (reference sequence). Trimming took off 7 bases at V and 0 bases at J, with 17 bases between the two ends. CDR3: CSVLGFITSTDTQYF. The CDR3 DNA follows: TGCAGTGTCCTGGGCTTTATTACTAGCACAGATACGCAGTATTTT.

The CDR3, as DNA: TGTGCCTGGGCCCAAATTGCTACAGGGATCCTATACGAGCAGTACTTC. It codes for CAWAQIATGILYEQYF. This sequence joins TRBV30 and TRBJ2-7, with D maybe TRBD1 (6 bases). The germline V gene has CDR1 GTSNPN and CDR2 SVGIG (reference sequence). The V and J ends lost 5 bases and 4 bases respectively, with 24 bases between them. The CDR3 contains 16 residues.

A few counts support this clonotype. J is TRBJ2-7 and V is TRBV7-2; TRBD1 matches at 7 bases. CDR3 length: 14 amino acids. Looked up from germline, CDR1 is SGHTA and CDR2 is FQGNSA. J was trimmed by 0 bases and V by 5 bases; bases with no gene match: 4. The CDR3 sequence is CASSVQGDSYEQYV. CDR3 bases: TGTGCCAGCAGCGTTCAGGGGGACTCCTACGAGCAGTACGTC.

This chain uses TRBV12-3 or TRBV12-4 with TRBJ1-1; no reliable D call. V was cut by 3 bases and J by 0 bases, with 8 bases left in between. CDR3 length: 14 residues. The CDR3 bases are TGTGCCAGCAGTTTGAACAGCATGAACACTGAAGCTTTCTTT. Protein: CASSLNSMNTEAFF.